This T cell receptor (beta chain) was identified in a study of shared clonotypes between healthy human individuals (dated by TCRdb to the early 2020s). With respect to the entire study: The cohort comprised two women and a few men aged 18 to 49 years. Different laboratories and diverse techniques were used to prepare libraries and sequence TCR repertoires, to increase sequencing depth and limit assay-specific biases. To estimate repertoire size and how much clonotypes are shared between individuals, the study performed deep sequencing of blood TCR repertoires from five healthy adults. Per donor, three plates each were used for CD4 naive and CD4 memory, two for CD8 naive, and one for CD8 memory. Between about 0.94 and 10 billion PBMCs per donor were obtained by leukapheresis. What the authors observed across the whole study: Rarefaction of sorted-subset datasets indicated incomplete sequencing despite the large sequencing depth. Because the study included only a small number of donors, the genetic and exposure-history diversity represented was limited. Sampling was restricted to blood, and TCR repertoires in tissues likely differ from the TCR repertoires found in blood. Higher generation probabilities were observed for clonotypes shared by all four sorted-subset donors than for non-shared clonotypes. Based on pairwise subsampling, the degree of clonotype sharing among donors was expected to be affected by sequencing depth. Across a few donors, around 5.4% of naive CD4, 3% to 4% of naive CD8, 2.3% of memory CD4, and 0.4% to 0.45% of memory CD8 clonotypes were shared. Estimated clonotype richness was generally larger for naive than for memory subsets.

The donors were healthy, HIV-negative adults with no recently reported acute infections or vaccinations. Every donor was a Caucasian adult residing in Nashville, Tennessee, USA. Magnetic negative selection was used to enrich CD4+ T cells, after which naive cells were positively selected on CD45RA and the negative fraction became the memory subset. Blood was obtained by leukapheresis, after which PBMCs were separated by Ficoll-Histopaque density gradient centrifugation and cryopreserved in liquid nitrogen vapor phase. Analytical flow cytometry was used to check the purity and quantity of every magnetically sorted T cell population. Genomic DNA was isolated from every sorted fraction and measured by UV absorbance on a Nanodrop 2000c. V and J are truncated by 3 bases and 7 bases respectively, leaving an intervening sequence of 18 bases. Based on the germline V gene (reference sequence), the CDR1 and CDR2 sequences are LNHNV and YYDKDF. The CDR3 spans 16 residues, from the cysteine through the phenylalanine. CDR3 DNA only is kept here, 48 bases in frame from base 1.

As to this clone: The clone's antigen remains unknown. Per-nucleotide qualities are absent, and no much larger clonotype sits a single base away.

Using the deep immunoSEQ assay, multiplex PCR amplified TCR CDR3 regions from genomic DNA. Genomic DNA extracted from each cell subset was distributed evenly over all wells of several immunoSEQ 96-well plates, and each plate served as one replicate. For sorted subsets, roughly 200 ng of genomic DNA, equivalent to 25,000 to 35,000 T cell genomes, went into each replicate PCR. Purified libraries were quantified with a Qubit 3.0 fluorometer, sized on a Bioanalyzer 2100, and re-quantified with the KAPA Library Quantification kit. A separate single-read 150-cycle Illumina NextSeq 550 flow cell was used to sequence each immunoSEQ 96-well plate. The original pipeline was this. Because only junctional sequences without quality scores were contained in the immunoSEQ output, filtering matching that applied to full-length reads could not be performed. To assign V/J genes and CDR3, sequences were annotated using PyIR, a Python wrapper for IgBLAST v1.9, with IMGT germline references. Any read was removed if the V/J assignment was weak (E-value above 1e-6), the CDR3 was missing, or the read contained stop codons, out-of-frame junctions, or ambiguous translated residues. A V3J clonotype was defined by an identical inferred V gene, J gene, and CDR3 amino acid sequence. Percentage overlap between repertoires was calculated by dividing the number of shared unique clonotypes by the size of the smaller repertoire. Three approaches were used to assess repertoire richness: RTK rarefaction, the Chao1 estimator, and Recon v2.1 estimates of unobserved clonotypes. OLGA was used to compute generation probabilities for all TCRbeta clonotypes that the gDNA method yielded from a handful of donors. As stored in TCRdb, this immuneACCESS dataset retains in-frame rearrangements with V and J assigned. A fraction of the clones does not appear; measured against another copy, unresolved V genes explain less than half of the discrepancy, and the remainder lacks a known reason. V and J calls and clone size follow that table, whereas D and trimming were derived from the DNA. For this sample there are roughly 700,000 clones; about 74% appear just once. In total, the top ten clones hold around 1.6% of the sample.

The receptor comes from a woman aged 25 to 39 in good health. Sequencing was performed on memory CD4+ T cells sorted from blood. The sample's cell subset or site, from its label and the paper: CD45RA-negative fraction. The V and J genes are TRBV15 and TRBJ1-4; D gene: possibly TRBD1, on 6 matching bases. The CDR3 reads CATSSSSDSGFEKLFF. The nucleotide sequence reads as follows: TGTGCCACCAGCAGCAGCTCGGACAGTGGTTTTGAAAAACTGTTTTTT.